The 15 T cell receptor beta chains reported below all come from one sample, sequenced in a study of Graves' ophthalmopathy and Graves' hyperthyroidism. RNA transcripts served as template for amplifying TCR beta CDR3 sequences. The library came from an HTBI-primed first-round RT-PCR and a second-round multiplex PCR. Using its own MiXCR run on the multiplex PCR reads, TCRdb lists one record per CDR3 protein. The sample includes 450,000 to 600,000 distinct CDR3 sequences, about two fifths seen only once; the top ten take less than 4.5%. Sequenced material: peripheral blood or thyroid tissue (not recorded which). The source of these receptors is an adult man with Graves' hyperthyroidism.

In this sample, this clonotype turned up many times. V usage is TRBV20-1 and J usage is TRBJ1-6; D ambiguous. The CDR3 has 12 residues. V lost 2 bases and J 6 bases, leaving 5 bases between the germline ends. The germline V gene encodes CDR1 DFQATT and CDR2 SNEGSKA (reference sequence). CDR3 sequence reads: CSARQANSPLHF. CDR3 sequence (DNA): TGCAGTGCTAGACAGGCTAATTCACCCCTCCACTTT.

This chain connects TRBV6-5 to TRBJ2-2, with D unresolved. Germline values: CDR1 MNHEY, CDR2 SVGAGI. Trimming removed 6 bases from V and 7 bases from J, with 15 bases in between. There are 14 residues in the CDR3. The CDR3 region has the DNA TGTGCCAGCAGCGCGGACGGTTCCAGCGGGGAGCTGTTTTTT. As protein: CASSADGSSGELFF.

This clonotype was counted only a few times. The chain links TRBV24-1 to TRBJ2-3; TRBD2 might be the D (6 bases). This CDR3 comprises 15 residues. V dropped 5 bases and J dropped 0 bases, with 11 bases sitting between them. Germline V gene lookup returns CDR1 KGHDR and CDR2 SFDVKD. The CDR3 nucleotides read TGTGCCACCAGTGGGGGGGATACTAGCACAGATACGCAGTATTTT. Translated, it gives CATSGGDTSTDTQYF.

The J gene is TRBJ1-1, the V gene TRBV7-2, with TRBD1 matching 7 bases. CDR3 length equals 14 residues. From germline, CDR1 is SGHTA and CDR2 FQGNSA. V gave up 2 bases and J gave up 4 bases; unmatched junction bases: 4. The CDR3 nucleotides are TGTGCCAGCAGCTTATTGTCAGGGGGCACTGAAGCTTTCTTT. Its translation: CASSLLSGGTEAFF.

The chain links TRBV5-6 to TRBJ1-2, with TRBD1 identical over 10 bases. Germline V lookup: CDR1 SGHDT, CDR2 YYEEEE. The CDR3 is made up of 14 amino acids. J lost 7 bases, V lost 4 bases, and 7 bases had no gene match. In DNA, the CDR3 is TGTGCCAGCAGCGTGGACAGGGGGTTTGGTGGCTACACCTTC. Amino acid sequence: CASSVDRGFGGYTF.

This clonotype was counted at least ten times. V usage is TRBV10-3 and J usage is TRBJ2-2; unclear D gene. This CDR3 spans 12 amino acids. Germline V lookup: CDR1 ENHRY, CDR2 SYGVKD. V was pared by 11 bases and J by 8 bases, with 15 bases between. The CDR3 protein is CAVRIELGELFF. Written as DNA, the CDR3 is TGTGCCGTAAGAATAGAGCTGGGGGAGCTGTTTTTT.

The chain combines TRBV10-3 with TRBJ2-6; D not resolved. The end of the DNA fits TRBJ2-1 better, so the J call may be wrong. Germline loops: CDR1 ENHRY, CDR2 SYGVKD. There are 13 residues in the CDR3. The CDR3, as DNA: TGTGCCATCAGTGAGTCCTCGGTAAATGAGCAGTTCTTC. This translates into CAISESSVNEQFF.

This clonotype was recorded at least ten times. The V call is TRBV10-2, the J call TRBJ2-5; 13 positions match TRBD2. The CDR3 consists of 14 residues. The V segment lost 8 bases and the J segment 3 bases; nucleotides outside the gene matches: 3. Germline CDR1 WSHSY, CDR2 SAAADI. The CDR3 DNA sequence: TGCGCCAGCTTAGGACTAGCGGGAGAAGAGACCCAGTACTTC. It is translated as CASLGLAGEETQYF.

The genes are TRBV20-1 and TRBJ2-7; D is possibly TRBD1 (6 bases). V lost 5 bases and J lost 2, with 10 bases in between. The germline CDR1 and CDR2 sequences are DFQATT and SNEGSKA (reference sequence). This CDR3 is 12 amino acids long. CDR3 nucleotides: TGCAGTGCTCCTACAGGGCCCTACGAGCAGTACTTC. Translating gives CSAPTGPYEQYF.

This clonotype came up many times. The chain links TRBV6-1 to TRBJ2-7, with 7 bases that match TRBD2. This CDR3 is 13 amino acids long. Germline trimming cut 3 bases from V and 3 bases from J; bases unmatched to any gene: 2. Germline V gene data show CDR1 as MNHNS and CDR2 as SASEGT. CDR3 sequence: CASSDREGYEQYF. The CDR3 DNA is TGTGCCAGCAGTGACAGGGAGGGCTACGAGCAGTACTTC.

This clonotype came up many times. This chain joins TRBV20-1 and TRBJ2-7; D might be TRBD1 (6 bases). The CDR3 length is 15 residues. Germline CDR1 reads DFQATT; CDR2 reads SNEGSKA (reference sequence). The V gene lost 0 bases and the J gene lost 2 bases, with 14 bases spanning the gap. CDR3 protein: CSARDTGTNTYEQYF. In DNA form, the CDR3 reads TGCAGTGCTAGAGATACCGGGACAAACACCTACGAGCAGTACTTC.

V usage is TRBV7-9 and J usage is TRBJ2-5, with 7 bases matching TRBD2. Per germline, CDR1 SEHNR and CDR2 FQNEAQ (reference sequence). The CDR3 spans 16 residues. V trimming: 5 bases; J trimming: 2 bases; junction bases outside the gene matches: 11. The CDR3 region is CASSIPGRGVQETQYF. The CDR3 bases are TGTGCCAGCAGCATCCCGGGACGGGGGGTACAAGAGACCCAGTACTTC.

The V gene is TRBV29-1, the J gene TRBJ1-2, with D tentatively TRBD1 (5 bases). Germline CDR1 SQVTM, CDR2 ANQGSEA. V dropped 3 bases and J dropped 7 bases, with 6 bases sitting between them. The CDR3 spans 10 residues. CDR3 DNA sequence: TGCAGCGTTGAGGGGGTTGGCTACACCTTC. Protein sequence: CSVEGVGYTF.

This clonotype was observed at least ten times. The chain combines TRBV7-8 with TRBJ2-7, with 10 nucleotides matching TRBD1. From germline, CDR1 is SGHVS and CDR2 FQNEAQ. Unmatched junction bases numbered 7, after V lost 5 bases and J lost 0 bases. CDR3 size: 16 residues. The CDR3 loop reads CASSPSDRGSSYEQYF. Written as DNA, the CDR3 is TGTGCCAGCAGCCCCTCGGACAGGGGGAGCTCCTACGAGCAGTACTTC. The entire variable domain, with the rest obtained from reference TRBV7-8 and TRBJ2-7, is as follows: GAGVSQSPRYKVAKRGQDVALRCDPISGHVSLFWYQQALGQGPEFLTYFQNEAQLDKSGLPSDRFFAERPEGSVSTLKIQRTQQEDSAVYLCASSPSDRGSSYEQYFGPGTRLTVT.

The chain uses TRBV29-1 and TRBJ2-5; 12 nucleotides agree with TRBD2. V gave up 6 bases and J gave up 5 bases; unmatched junction bases: 4. Looked up from germline, CDR1 is SQVTM and CDR2 is ANQGSEA. The CDR3 loop spans 13 amino acids. As DNA, the CDR3 is TGCAGCGTCGGACTAGCGGGATGGGAGACCCAGTACTTC. Translated, it gives CSVGLAGWETQYF.